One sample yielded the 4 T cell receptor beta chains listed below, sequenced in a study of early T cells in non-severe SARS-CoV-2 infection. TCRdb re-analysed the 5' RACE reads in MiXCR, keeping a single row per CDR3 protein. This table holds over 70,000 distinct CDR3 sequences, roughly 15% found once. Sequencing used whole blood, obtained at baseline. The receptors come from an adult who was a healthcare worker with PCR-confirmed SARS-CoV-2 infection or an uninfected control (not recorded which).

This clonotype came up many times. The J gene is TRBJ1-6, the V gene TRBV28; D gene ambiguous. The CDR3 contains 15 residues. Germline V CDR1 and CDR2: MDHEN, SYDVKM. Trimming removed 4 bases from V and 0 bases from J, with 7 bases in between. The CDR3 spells CASSWKGSYNSPLHF. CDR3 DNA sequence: TGTGCCAGCAGTTGGAAGGGCTCCTATAATTCACCCCTCCACTTT.

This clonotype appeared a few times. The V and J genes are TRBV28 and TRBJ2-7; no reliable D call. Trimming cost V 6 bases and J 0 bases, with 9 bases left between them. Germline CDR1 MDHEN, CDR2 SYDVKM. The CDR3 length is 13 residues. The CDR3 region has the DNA TGTGCCAGCAGGGCCCGGTCCTCCTACGAGCAGTACTTC. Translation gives CASRARSSYEQYF.

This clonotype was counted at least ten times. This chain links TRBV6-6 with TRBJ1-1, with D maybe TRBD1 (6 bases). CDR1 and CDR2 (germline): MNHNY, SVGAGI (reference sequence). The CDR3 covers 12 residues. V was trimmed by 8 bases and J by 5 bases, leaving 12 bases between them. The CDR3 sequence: CASGGGGTEAFF. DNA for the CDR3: TGTGCCAGCGGGGGGGGCGGAACTGAAGCTTTCTTT.

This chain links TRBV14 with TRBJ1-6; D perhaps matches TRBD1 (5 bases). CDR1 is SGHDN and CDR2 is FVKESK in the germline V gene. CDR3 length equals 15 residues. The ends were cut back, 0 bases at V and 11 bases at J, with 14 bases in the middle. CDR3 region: CASSQERTGATPLHF. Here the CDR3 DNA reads TGTGCCAGCAGCCAAGAGCGCACCGGGGCGACACCCCTCCACTTT.